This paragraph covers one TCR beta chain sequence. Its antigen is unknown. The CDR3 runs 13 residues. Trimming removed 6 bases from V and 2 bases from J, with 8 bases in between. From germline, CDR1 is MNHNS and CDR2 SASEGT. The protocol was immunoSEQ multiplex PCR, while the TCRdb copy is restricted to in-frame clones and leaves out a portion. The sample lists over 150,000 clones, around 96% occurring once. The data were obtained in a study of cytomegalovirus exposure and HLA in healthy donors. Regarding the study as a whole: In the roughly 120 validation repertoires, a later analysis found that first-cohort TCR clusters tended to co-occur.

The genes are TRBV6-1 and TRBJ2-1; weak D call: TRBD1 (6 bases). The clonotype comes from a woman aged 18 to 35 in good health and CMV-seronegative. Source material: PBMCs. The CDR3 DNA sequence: TGTGCCAGCAGAGACAGGACCTACAATGAGCAGTTCTTC. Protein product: CASRDRTYNEQFF.